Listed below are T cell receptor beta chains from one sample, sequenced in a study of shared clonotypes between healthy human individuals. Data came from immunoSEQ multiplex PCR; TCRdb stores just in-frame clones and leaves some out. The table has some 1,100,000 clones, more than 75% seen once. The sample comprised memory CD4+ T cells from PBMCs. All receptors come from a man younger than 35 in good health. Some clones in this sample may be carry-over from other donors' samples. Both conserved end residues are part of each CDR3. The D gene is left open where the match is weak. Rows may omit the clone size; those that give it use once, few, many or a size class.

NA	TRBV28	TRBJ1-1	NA	CASSPQDYRFEAFF	TGTGCCAGCAGTCCACAGGACTACCGATTCGAAGCTTTCTTT
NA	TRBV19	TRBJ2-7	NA	CASKPQGGTYEQYF	TGTGCCAGTAAACCCCAGGGGGGAACCTACGAGCAGTACTTC
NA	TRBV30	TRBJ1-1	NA	CAWSRQGHTEAFF	TGTGCCTGGAGTCGGCAGGGTCACACTGAAGCTTTCTTT
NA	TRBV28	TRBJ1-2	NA	CASSLDRTDGYTF	TGTGCCAGCAGCCTAGACAGGACGGATGGCTACACCTTC
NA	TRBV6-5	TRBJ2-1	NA	CASTQSNEQFF	TGTGCCAGCACCCAGTCCAATGAGCAGTTCTTC
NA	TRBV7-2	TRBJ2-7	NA	CASSSGDLFGRDQFYEQYF	TGTGCCAGCAGCTCTGGGGACCTTTTTGGGCGGGACCAGTTCTACGAGCAGTACTTC
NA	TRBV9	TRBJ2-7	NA	CASSPRARSYEQYF	TGTGCCAGCAGCCCCAGGGCGCGCTCCTACGAGCAGTACTTC
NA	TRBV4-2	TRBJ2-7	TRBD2	CASSQAGQAGMKYEQYF	TGTGCCAGCAGCCAAGCAGGTCAAGCGGGAATGAAATACGAGCAGTACTTC
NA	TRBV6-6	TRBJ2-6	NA	CASSYGTGANVLTF	TGTGCCAGCAGTTACGGGACTGGGGCCAACGTCCTGACTTTC
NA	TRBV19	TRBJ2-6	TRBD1	CASSGTAISGANVLTF	TGTGCCAGCTCCGGGACAGCAATCTCTGGGGCCAACGTCCTGACTTTC
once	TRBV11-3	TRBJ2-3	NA	CASSSGRRDTDTQYF	TGTGCCAGCAGCTCCGGTCGCAGGGACACAGATACGCAGTATTTT
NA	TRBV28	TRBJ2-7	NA	CASSAAEDEQYF	TGTGCCAGCAGCGCGGCCGAGGACGAGCAGTACTTC
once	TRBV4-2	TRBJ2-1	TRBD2	CASSQGGAGATDEQFF	TGTGCCAGCAGCCAAGGCGGGGCGGGAGCTACGGATGAGCAGTTCTTC
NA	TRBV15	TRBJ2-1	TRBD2	CATSRDNSGRASEQFF	TGTGCCACCAGCAGAGACAATAGCGGGAGGGCCTCTGAGCAGTTCTTC
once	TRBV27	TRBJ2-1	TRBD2	CASSSVAGEIYNEQFF	TGTGCCAGCAGTTCCGTAGCGGGAGAGATATACAATGAGCAGTTCTTC
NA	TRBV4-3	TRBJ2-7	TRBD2	CASSQEWMSGSYEQYF	TGCGCCAGCAGCCAAGAGTGGATGAGCGGGAGCTACGAGCAGTACTTC
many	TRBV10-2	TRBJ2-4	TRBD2	CASSFSSGTSGKNIQYF	TGCGCCAGCAGTTTCTCATCCGGGACTAGCGGTAAAAACATTCAGTACTTC
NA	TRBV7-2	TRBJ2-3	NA	CASSLLQTDYTDTQYF	TGTGCCAGCAGCCTCTTACAGACGGACTACACAGATACGCAGTATTTT
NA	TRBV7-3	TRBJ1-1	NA	CASSLTWTANTEAFF	TGTGCCAGCAGCTTAACATGGACCGCGAACACTGAAGCTTTCTTT
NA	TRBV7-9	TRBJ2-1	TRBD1	CASSLAPDRPKFF	TGTGCCAGCAGCTTAGCCCCGGACAGGCCAAAGTTCTTC
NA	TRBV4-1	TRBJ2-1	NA	CASREADSYNEQFF	TGCGCCAGCAGAGAAGCGGACTCCTACAATGAGCAGTTCTTC
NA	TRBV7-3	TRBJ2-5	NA	CASSLRPQETQYF	TGTGCCAGCAGCTTAAGGCCTCAAGAGACCCAGTACTTC
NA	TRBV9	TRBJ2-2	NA	CASRGPSDYTGELFF	TGTGCCAGCCGCGGACCTAGCGACTACACCGGGGAGCTGTTTTTT
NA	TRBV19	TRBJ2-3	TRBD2	CASSGRDYTIDTQYF	TGTGCCAGTAGTGGAAGGGACTACACTATCGATACGCAGTATTTT
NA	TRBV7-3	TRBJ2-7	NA	CASSLSAGAYEQYF	TGTGCCAGCAGCTTAAGTGCAGGAGCCTACGAGCAGTACTTC
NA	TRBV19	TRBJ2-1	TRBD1	CASSIAGQGTYNEQFF	TGTGCCAGTAGTATAGCCGGACAGGGGACCTACAATGAGCAGTTCTTC
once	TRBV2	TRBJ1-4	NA	CASSEQGFATNEKLFF	TGTGCCAGCAGTGAACAAGGCTTTGCAACTAATGAAAAACTGTTTTTT
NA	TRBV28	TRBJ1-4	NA	CASSPGGTASEKLFF	TGTGCCAGCAGCCCGGGAGGGACGGCTAGCGAAAAACTGTTTTTT
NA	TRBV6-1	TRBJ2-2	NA	CAISVRENTGELFF	TGTGCCATTTCGGTCCGAGAGAACACCGGGGAGCTGTTTTTT
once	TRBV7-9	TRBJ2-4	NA	CASRLILSPGWAKNIQYF	TGTGCCAGCAGACTGATTTTAAGCCCAGGCTGGGCCAAAAACATTCAGTACTTC